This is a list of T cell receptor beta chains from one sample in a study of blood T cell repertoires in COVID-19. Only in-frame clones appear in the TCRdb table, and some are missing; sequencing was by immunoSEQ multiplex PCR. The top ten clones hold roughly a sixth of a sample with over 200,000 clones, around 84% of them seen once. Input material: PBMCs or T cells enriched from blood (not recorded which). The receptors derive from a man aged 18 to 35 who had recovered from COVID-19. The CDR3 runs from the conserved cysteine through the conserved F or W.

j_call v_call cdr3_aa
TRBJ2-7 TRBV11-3 CASSSTWTSGYEQYF
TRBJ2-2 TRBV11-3 CASSYGTGELFF
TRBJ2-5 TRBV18 CASSPRTPDPETQYF
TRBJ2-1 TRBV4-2 CASSQNIAGGSFNEQFF
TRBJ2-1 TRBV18 CASSPRARSEQFF
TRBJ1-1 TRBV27 CASTGTLNNTEAFF
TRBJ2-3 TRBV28 CASSLAGPSTDTQYF
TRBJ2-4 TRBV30 CAWSVLGLTGENIQYF
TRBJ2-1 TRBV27 CASSETEYNEQFF
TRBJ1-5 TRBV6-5 CASSSSMSNQPQHF
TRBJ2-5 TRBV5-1 CASSLNRGETQYF
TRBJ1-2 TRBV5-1 CASSKGQTANYGYTF
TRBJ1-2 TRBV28 CASSPTNNYGYTF
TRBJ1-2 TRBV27 CASFHGAYGYTF
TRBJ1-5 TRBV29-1 CSVGSGTGPGQPQHF
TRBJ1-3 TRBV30 CASKPGQRTGNTIYF
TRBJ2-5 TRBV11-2 CASSFGQGKTQYF
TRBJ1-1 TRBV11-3 CASSLGQGKTFF
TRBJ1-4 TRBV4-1 CASSQGLGSHEKLFF
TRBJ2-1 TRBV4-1 CASSPLGHRSYNEQFF
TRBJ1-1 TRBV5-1 CASSAGDRGQGALNTEAFF
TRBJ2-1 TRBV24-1 CATAVKGTSGSGEFF
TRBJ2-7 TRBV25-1 CASSECRGQGCEQYF
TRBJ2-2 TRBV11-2 CASSLSGSDTGELFF
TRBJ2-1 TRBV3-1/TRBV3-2 CASSQEYSSNEQFF
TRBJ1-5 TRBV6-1 CASSEDRGVNQPQHF
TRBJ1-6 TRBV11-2 CASSLGGLNSPLHF
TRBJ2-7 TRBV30 CAWSKGLGYEQYF
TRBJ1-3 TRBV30 CAWAGSGNTIYF
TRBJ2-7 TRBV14 CASSQGASIEQYF
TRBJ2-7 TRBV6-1 CASSEGRLANTYEQYF
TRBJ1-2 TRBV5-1 CASSLAKGAGFGYTF
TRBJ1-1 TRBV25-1 CASSAQLTDLNTEAFF
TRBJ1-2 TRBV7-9 CASSLPELGHSGYTF
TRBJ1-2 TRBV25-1 CASSGSYGYTF
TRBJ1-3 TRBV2 CASSVGSGSSGNTIYF
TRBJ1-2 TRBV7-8 CASGQIAKTRYHTF
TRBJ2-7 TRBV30 CAWDGTSYEQYF
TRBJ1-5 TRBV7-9 CASSLVGQENQPQHF
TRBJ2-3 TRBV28 CASSLPGGGTDTQYF
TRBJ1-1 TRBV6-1 CASRDRGAAEEAFF